This is a list of T cell receptor beta chains from one sample in a study of graft-versus-host responses after intestinal transplantation. Their target antigens are unknown. Sequencing used immunoSEQ multiplex PCR; TCRdb keeps in-frame clones, though not all of them. The repertoire holds about 71,000 clones, with just under 95% as singletons. The source material was unstimulated CD8+ T cells sorted from spleen or lymph node cells, sampled before intestinal transplant. All receptors derive from a human donor who received an intestinal transplant. CDR3s include the opening cysteine and the closing phenylalanine or tryptophan. A D gene is named only where the DNA matches it firmly. The size of a clone is reported for some rows only, either as once, few or many, or as a class for expanded clones.

d_gene | abundance | j_gene | v_gene | CDR3nt | CDR3aa
TRBD2 | NA | TRBJ2-3 | TRBV7-9 | TGTGCCAGCAGCTTAGTCACTAGCGGGAGCGGCACAGATACGCAGTATTTT | CASSLVTSGSGTDTQYF
NA | NA | TRBJ1-2 | TRBV27 | TGTGCCAGCAGTTTCCACACAGGCAATGGCTACACCTTC | CASSFHTGNGYTF
TRBD2 | NA | TRBJ2-7 | TRBV4-1 | TGCGCCAGCAGCCAATCGCTAGCGGGAGGAACCTACGAGCAGTACTTC | CASSQSLAGGTYEQYF
NA | once | TRBJ2-1 | TRBV15 | TGTGCCACCAGCAGAGAGGAGGGAACAGGAGAATACAATGAGCAGTTCTTC | CATSREEGTGEYNEQFF
NA | NA | TRBJ2-1 | TRBV18 | TGTGCCAGCTCACGGAGCAGGGTTCGATGGAATGAGCAGTTCTTC | CASSRSRVRWNEQFF
NA | NA | TRBJ2-1 | TRBV7-9 | TGTGCCAGCAGCTTTGGGACGTACCGCTCCTACAATGAGCAGTTCTTC | CASSFGTYRSYNEQFF
NA | NA | TRBJ1-5 | TRBV12-5 | TGTGCTAGTGGTTCACAGGGTTTACGCAATCAGCCCCAGCATTTT | CASGSQGLRNQPQHF
NA | NA | TRBJ2-3 | TRBV19 | TGTGCCAGTAGTCAAGACCCCGGGAGAGATACGCAGTATTTT | CASSQDPGRDTQYF
NA | NA | TRBJ2-5 | TRBV21-1 | TGTGCCAGCAGCAAAGAGGCTAGCGGGAGGGCCCCCCAAGAGACCCAGTACTTC | CASSKEASGRAPQETQYF
NA | NA | TRBJ1-1 | TRBV7-9 | TGTGCCAGCAGCCTAGGGCCAAACCAAGGCGCTGAAGCTTTCTTT | CASSLGPNQGAEAFF
TRBD2 | NA | TRBJ2-7 | TRBV5-6 | TGTGCCAGCAGCTTGGGCGGGGGGTCCTACTACGAGCAGTACTTC | CASSLGGGSYYEQYF
TRBD1 | NA | TRBJ2-7 | TRBV7-6 | TGTGCCAGCAGCTCCGGGACAGGGAGCTCCTACGAGCAGTACTTC | CASSSGTGSSYEQYF
TRBD1 | NA | TRBJ1-5 | TRBV7-9 | TGTGCCAGCAGCTTAGGACAGGGGGCTGGGAATCAGCCCCAGCATTTT | CASSLGQGAGNQPQHF
TRBD1 | NA | TRBJ2-7 | TRBV27 | TGTGCCAGCAGTCCGGCCGGGACAGGGGTGACCTACGAGCAGTACTTC | CASSPAGTGVTYEQYF
TRBD1 | NA | TRBJ1-2 | TRBV19 | TGTGCGGCCGGGACAGCGAGTGGCTACACCTTC | CAAGTASGYTF
TRBD1 | NA | TRBJ1-2 | TRBV27 | TGTGCCAGCAGTTGGGGACAGGGGGGAGGCTACACCTTC | CASSWGQGGGYTF
NA | NA | TRBJ2-7 | TRBV7-9 | TGTGCCAGCAGCCCGGGAAGAATCGACGAGCAGTACTTC | CASSPGRIDEQYF
NA | NA | TRBJ2-7 | TRBV9 | TGTGCCAGCAGCGTAGGGTCGGACACCCTCTCCTACGAGCAGTACTTC | CASSVGSDTLSYEQYF
NA | NA | TRBJ2-2 | TRBV6-5 | TGTGCCAGCACTGAGTACACCGGGGAGCTGTTTTTT | CASTEYTGELFF
TRBD2 | NA | TRBJ2-3 | TRBV5-6 | TGTGCCAGCAGCCCTAGACTGACTAGCGGAAGCACAGATACGCAGTATTTT | CASSPRLTSGSTDTQYF
TRBD1 | NA | TRBJ1-1 | TRBV18 | TGTGCCAGCTCACCACATGGGACAGGGGGCGACACTGAAGCTTTCTTT | CASSPHGTGGDTEAFF
NA | NA | TRBJ2-2 | TRBV11-2 | TGTGCCAGCAGCTTAGTTTTCGCGAAACCCTTCACCGGGGAGCTGTTTTTT | CASSLVFAKPFTGELFF
NA | once | TRBJ1-1 | TRBV2 | TGTGCCAGCAGTGAATTCCGTACTGAAGCTTTCTTT | CASSEFRTEAFF
TRBD2 | NA | TRBJ2-1 | TRBV27 | TGTGCCAGCAGTGGTAGGGAGGGTGAGCAGTTCTTC | CASSGREGEQFF
NA | NA | TRBJ1-1 | TRBV7-9 | TGTGCCACGGAGACTGAAGCTTTCTTT | CATETEAFF
NA | NA | TRBJ2-7 | TRBV19 | TGTGCCAGTAGTATGAGTTTGGGGCGGAGCTCCTACGAGCAGTACTTC | CASSMSLGRSSYEQYF
NA | NA | TRBJ2-5 | TRBV27 | TGTGCCAGCAGTTTTCTCGGGCAGCAAGAGACCCAGTACTTC | CASSFLGQQETQYF
NA | NA | TRBJ2-6 | TRBV7-9 | TGTGCCAGCAGCTTAGTTGGGGGCCCTGGGGCCAACGTCCTGACTTTC | CASSLVGGPGANVLTF
TRBD2 | NA | TRBJ2-1 | TRBV9 | TGTGCCAGCAGCACAGAGGGACTAGCGGGAGACGAGCAGTTCTTC | CASSTEGLAGDEQFF
NA | few | TRBJ1-5 | TRBV27 | TGTGCCAGCCGAAACAGGGTTGGCAATCAGCCCCAGCATTTT | CASRNRVGNQPQHF
NA | NA | TRBJ2-7 | TRBV27 | TGTGCCAGCAGTTTCTCGGACAGCTCAACCTACGAGCAGTACTTC | CASSFSDSSTYEQYF
TRBD1 | NA | TRBJ2-7 | TRBV29-1 | TGCAGCGTTACCCAAGAACTCGGGGACAGGGAGAATCCCTACGAGCAGTACTTC | CSVTQELGDRENPYEQYF